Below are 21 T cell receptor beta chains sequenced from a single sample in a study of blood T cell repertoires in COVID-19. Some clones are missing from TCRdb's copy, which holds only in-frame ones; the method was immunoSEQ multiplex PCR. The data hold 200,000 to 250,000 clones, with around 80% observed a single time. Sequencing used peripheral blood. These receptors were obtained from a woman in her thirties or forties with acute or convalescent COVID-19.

The DNA of the CDR3 is TGCGCCAGCAGCTCCGGACAGGCTTCCTACGAGCAGTACTTC. It specifies CASSSGQASYEQYF. The chain links TRBV5-1 to TRBJ2-7, with 7 positions matching TRBD1. From germline, CDR1 is SGHRS and CDR2 YFSETQ. V shed 3 bases and J 1 base; nucleotides not matched to a gene: 4. The CDR3 has 14 residues.

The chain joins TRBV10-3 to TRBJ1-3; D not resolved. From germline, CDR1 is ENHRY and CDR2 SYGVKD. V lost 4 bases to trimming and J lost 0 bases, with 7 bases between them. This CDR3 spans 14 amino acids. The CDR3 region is CAISGAGSGNTIYF. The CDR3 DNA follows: TGTGCCATCAGTGGGGCGGGCTCTGGAAACACCATATATTTT.

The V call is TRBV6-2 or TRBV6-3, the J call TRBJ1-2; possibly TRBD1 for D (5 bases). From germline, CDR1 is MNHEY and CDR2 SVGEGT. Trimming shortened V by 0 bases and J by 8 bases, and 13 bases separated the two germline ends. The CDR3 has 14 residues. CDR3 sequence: CASSYSSAWGGYTF. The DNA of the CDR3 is TGTGCCAGCAGTTACTCGTCAGCCTGGGGCGGCTACACCTTC.

CDR3 sequence reads: CATVWGAGGTGTEAFF. The CDR3 DNA reads as TGTGCCACCGTATGGGGTGCAGGGGGAACAGGCACTGAAGCTTTCTTT. The chain uses TRBV24-1 and TRBJ1-1, with 7 bases aligning to TRBD1. Germline CDR1 and CDR2: KGHDR and SFDVKD. The CDR3 has 16 residues. V lost 9 bases to trimming and J lost 4 bases; unmatched junction nucleotides: 16.

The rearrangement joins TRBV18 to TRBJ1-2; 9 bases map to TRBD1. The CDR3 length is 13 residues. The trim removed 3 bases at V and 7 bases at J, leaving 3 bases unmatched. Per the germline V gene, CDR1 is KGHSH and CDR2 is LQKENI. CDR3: CASSPTGGFGYTF. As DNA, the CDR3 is TGTGCCAGCTCACCCACAGGGGGCTTTGGCTACACCTTC. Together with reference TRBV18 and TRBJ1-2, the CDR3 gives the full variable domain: NAGVMQNPRHLVRRRGQEARLRCSPMKGHSHVYWYRQLPEEGLKFMVYLQKENIIDESGMPKERFSAEFPKEGPSILRIQQVVRGDSAAYFCASSPTGGFGYTFGSGTRLTVV.

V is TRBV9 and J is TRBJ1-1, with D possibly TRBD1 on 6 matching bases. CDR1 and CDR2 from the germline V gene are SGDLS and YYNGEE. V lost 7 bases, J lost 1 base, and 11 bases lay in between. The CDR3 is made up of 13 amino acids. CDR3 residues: CASAQGQNTEAFF. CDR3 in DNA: TGTGCCAGCGCCCAGGGGCAGAACACTGAAGCTTTCTTT.

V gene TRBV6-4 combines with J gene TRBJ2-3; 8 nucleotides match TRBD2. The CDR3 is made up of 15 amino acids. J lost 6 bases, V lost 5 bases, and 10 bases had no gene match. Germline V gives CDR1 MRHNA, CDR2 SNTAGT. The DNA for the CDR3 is TGTGCCAGCAGTTGGGGACTAGGAGGTTCGGATACGCAGTATTTT. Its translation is CASSWGLGGSDTQYF.

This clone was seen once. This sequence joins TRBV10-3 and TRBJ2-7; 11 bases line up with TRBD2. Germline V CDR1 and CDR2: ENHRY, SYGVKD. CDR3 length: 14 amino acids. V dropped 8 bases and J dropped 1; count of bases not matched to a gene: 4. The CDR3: CAIRIAGGSYEQYF. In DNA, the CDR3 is TGTGCCATCCGTATAGCGGGGGGGTCCTACGAGCAGTACTTC.

CDR3 in amino acids: CASRGLGNEQFF. In nucleotides, the CDR3 is TGTGCCAGCAGGGGCCTCGGCAATGAGCAGTTCTTC. The chain carries TRBV6-5 and TRBJ2-1; D uncertain. CDR3 length: 12 amino acids. Germline V gene sequence: CDR1 MNHEY, CDR2 SVGAGI. Trimming removed 6 bases at V and 6 bases at J, with 9 bases between.

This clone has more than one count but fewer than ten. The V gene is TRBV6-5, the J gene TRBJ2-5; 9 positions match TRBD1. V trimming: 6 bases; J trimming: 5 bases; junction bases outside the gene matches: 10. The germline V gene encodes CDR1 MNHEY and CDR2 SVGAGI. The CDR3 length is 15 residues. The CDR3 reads CASSPGTGLRETQYF. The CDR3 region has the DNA TGTGCCAGCAGCCCCGGGACAGGGCTCCGGGAGACCCAGTACTTC.

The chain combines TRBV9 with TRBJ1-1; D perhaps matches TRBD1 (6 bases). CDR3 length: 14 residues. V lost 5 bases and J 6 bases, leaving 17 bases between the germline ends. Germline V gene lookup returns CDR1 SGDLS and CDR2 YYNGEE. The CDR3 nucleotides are TGTGCCAGCAGGTGGGACCCCAGGGGTCCTGAAGCTTTCTTT. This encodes CASRWDPRGPEAFF. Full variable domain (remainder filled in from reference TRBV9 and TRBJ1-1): DSGVTQTPKHLITATGQRVTLRCSPRSGDLSVYWYQQSLDQGLQFLIQYYNGEERAKGNILERFSAQQFPDLHSELNLSSLELGDSALYFCASRWDPRGPEAFFGQGTRLTVV.

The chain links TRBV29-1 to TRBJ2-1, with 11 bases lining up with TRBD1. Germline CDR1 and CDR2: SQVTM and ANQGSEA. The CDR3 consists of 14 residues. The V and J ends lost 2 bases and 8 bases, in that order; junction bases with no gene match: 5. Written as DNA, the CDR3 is TGCAGCGTTGAAAGGACAGGGGGCTGGGATGAGCAGTTCTTC. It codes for CSVERTGGWDEQFF.

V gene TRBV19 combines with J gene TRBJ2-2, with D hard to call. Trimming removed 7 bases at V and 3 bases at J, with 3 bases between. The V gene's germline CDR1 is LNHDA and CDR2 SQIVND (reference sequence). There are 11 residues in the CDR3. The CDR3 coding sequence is TGTGCCAGTACGGACACCGGGGAGCTGTTTTTT. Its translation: CASTDTGELFF.

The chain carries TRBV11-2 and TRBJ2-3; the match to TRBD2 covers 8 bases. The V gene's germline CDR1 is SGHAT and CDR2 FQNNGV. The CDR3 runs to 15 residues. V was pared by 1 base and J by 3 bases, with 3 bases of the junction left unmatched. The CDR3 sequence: CASSLGGGGTDTQYF. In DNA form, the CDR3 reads TGTGCCAGCAGCTTAGGGGGCGGGGGGACAGATACGCAGTATTTT.

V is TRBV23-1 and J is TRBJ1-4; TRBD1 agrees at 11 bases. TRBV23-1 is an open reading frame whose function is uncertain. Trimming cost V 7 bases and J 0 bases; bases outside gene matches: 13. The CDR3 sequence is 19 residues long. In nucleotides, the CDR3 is TGCGCCAGCATATATAATCAGGAGGGACAGGGGGCAACTAATGAAAAACTGTTTTTT. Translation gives CASIYNQEGQGATNEKLFF.

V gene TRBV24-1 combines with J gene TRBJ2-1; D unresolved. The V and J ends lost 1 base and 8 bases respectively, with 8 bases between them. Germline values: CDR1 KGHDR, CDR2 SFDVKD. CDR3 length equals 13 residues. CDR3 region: CATSDFRSDEQFF. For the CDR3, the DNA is TGTGCCACCAGTGATTTTCGGTCGGATGAGCAGTTCTTC.

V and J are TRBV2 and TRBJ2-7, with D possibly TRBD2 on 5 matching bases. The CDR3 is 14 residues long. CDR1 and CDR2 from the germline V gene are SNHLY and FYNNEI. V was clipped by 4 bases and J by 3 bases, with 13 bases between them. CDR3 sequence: CASSGTGYLYEQYF. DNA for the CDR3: TGTGCCAGCAGTGGGACTGGATATCTCTACGAGCAGTACTTC.

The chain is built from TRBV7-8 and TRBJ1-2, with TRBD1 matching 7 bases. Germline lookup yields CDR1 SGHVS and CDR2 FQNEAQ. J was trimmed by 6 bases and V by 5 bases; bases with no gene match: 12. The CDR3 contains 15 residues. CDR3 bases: TGTGCCAGCAGCCCGCGCTGGGACAGCCTTCATGGCTACACCTTC. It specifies CASSPRWDSLHGYTF.

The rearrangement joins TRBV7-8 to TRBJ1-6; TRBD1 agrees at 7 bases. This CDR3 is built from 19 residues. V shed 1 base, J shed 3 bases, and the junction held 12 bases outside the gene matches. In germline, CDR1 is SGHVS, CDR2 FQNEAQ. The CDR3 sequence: CASSLEGTAVLGYNSPLHF. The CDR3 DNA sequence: TGTGCCAGCAGCTTAGAGGGGACAGCCGTTCTCGGCTATAATTCACCCCTCCACTTT.

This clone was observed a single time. The CDR3: CASSFRLAGAYNEQFF. The CDR3 nucleotides read TGTGCCAGCAGCTTCAGGCTAGCGGGCGCCTACAATGAGCAGTTCTTC. The gene calls are TRBV11-2 and TRBJ2-1; 8 bases line up with TRBD2. The CDR3 covers 16 residues. CDR1 is SGHAT and CDR2 is FQNNGV in the germline V gene. The V gene end was trimmed by 3 bases and the J gene end by 2 bases; junction bases not matched to a gene: 6.

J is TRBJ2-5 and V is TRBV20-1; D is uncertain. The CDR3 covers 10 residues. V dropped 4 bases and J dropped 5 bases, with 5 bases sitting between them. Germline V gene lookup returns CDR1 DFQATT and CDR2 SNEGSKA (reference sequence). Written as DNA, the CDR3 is TGCAGTGCTACCTATGAGACCCAGTACTTC. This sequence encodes CSATYETQYF.